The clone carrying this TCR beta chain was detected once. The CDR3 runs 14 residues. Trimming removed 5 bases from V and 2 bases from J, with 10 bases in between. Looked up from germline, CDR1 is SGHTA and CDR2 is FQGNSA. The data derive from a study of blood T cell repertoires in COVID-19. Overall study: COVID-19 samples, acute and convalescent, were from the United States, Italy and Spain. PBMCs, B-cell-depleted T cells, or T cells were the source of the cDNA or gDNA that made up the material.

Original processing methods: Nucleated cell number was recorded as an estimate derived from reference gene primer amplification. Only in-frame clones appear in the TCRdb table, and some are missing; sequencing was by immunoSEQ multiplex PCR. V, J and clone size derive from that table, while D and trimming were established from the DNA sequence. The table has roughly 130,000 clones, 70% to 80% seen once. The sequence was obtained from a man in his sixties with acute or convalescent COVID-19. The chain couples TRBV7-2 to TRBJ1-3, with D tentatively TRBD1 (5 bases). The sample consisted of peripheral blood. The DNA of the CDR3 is TGTGCCAGCAGCACCCAGGGTACTGGAAACACCATATATTTT. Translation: CASSTQGTGNTIYF.